These 27 T cell receptor beta chains came from one sample sequenced in a study of blood T cell repertoires in COVID-19. Generated by immunoSEQ multiplex PCR, the TCRdb table keeps only in-frame clones and is missing some. The sample carries about 250,000 clones, just over 85% recorded once. Input material: PBMCs or T cells enriched from blood (not recorded which). The receptor source for this set is a man aged 18 to 29 who had recovered from COVID-19.

The chain is built from TRBV27 and TRBJ1-6; D is perhaps TRBD1 (5 bases). Trimming took off 8 bases at V and 10 bases at J, with 18 bases between the two ends. CDR1 is MNHEY, CDR2 SMNVEV, per germline (reference sequence). The CDR3 extends over 14 amino acids. The CDR3 DNA follows: TGTGCCAGCCACCCCAGGGAATCGCGCTCACCCCTCCACTTT. This translates into CASHPRESRSPLHF.

This clone has a single count. The genes are TRBV15 and TRBJ2-5; the D is unclear. This CDR3 comprises 15 residues. V lost 0 bases, J lost 4 bases, and 12 bases lay in between. Germline lookup yields CDR1 LNHNV and CDR2 YYDKDF (reference sequence). The CDR3 sequence is CATSRDRVPRETQYF. In DNA, the CDR3 is TGTGCCACCAGCAGAGATCGGGTACCGCGAGAGACCCAGTACTTC.

This rearrangement joins TRBV4-1 to TRBJ2-7, with a possible D match to TRBD2 (5 bases). The ends were cut back, 0 bases at V and 3 bases at J, with 12 bases in the middle. CDR3 length: 15 amino acids. Germline CDR1 reads MGHRA; CDR2 reads YSYEKL. The CDR3 loop is CASSQETGKGYEQYF. In DNA, the CDR3 is TGCGCCAGCAGCCAAGAAACGGGGAAAGGCTACGAGCAGTACTTC.

The count of this clone is one. This chain uses TRBV5-1 with TRBJ1-5, with a tentative D call TRBD1 (6 bases). The CDR3 has 15 residues. The germline V gene has CDR1 SGHRS and CDR2 YFSETQ. V was trimmed by 4 bases and J by 6 bases, leaving 17 bases between them. The CDR3 nucleotides are TGCGCCAGCAGCAGTACCAGGGGTTTTGGTCAGCCCCAGCATTTT. Its protein product is CASSSTRGFGQPQHF.

This clone was detected only once. The rearrangement uses TRBV7-9 and TRBJ2-2; 12 bases agree with TRBD1. V trimming: 10 bases; J trimming: 6 bases; junction bases outside the gene matches: 6. The CDR3 runs 14 residues. Germline loops: CDR1 SEHNR, CDR2 FQNEAQ (reference sequence). The CDR3 coding sequence is TGTGCCATTTCGGGACAGGGGGCGGCCGGGGAGCTGTTTTTT. It yields the protein CAISGQGAAGELFF. Full variable domain (rest looked up from reference TRBV7-9 and TRBJ2-2): DTGVSQNPRHKITKRGQNVTFRCDPISEHNRLYWYRQTLGQGPEFLTYFQNEAQLEKSRLLSDRFSAERPKGSFSTLEIQRTEQGDSAMYLCAISGQGAAGELFFGEGSRLTVL.

The V and J genes are TRBV27 and TRBJ1-3, with TRBD1 identical over 7 bases. Germline V gives CDR1 MNHEY, CDR2 SMNVEV (reference sequence). The CDR3 consists of 18 residues. Trimming removed 2 bases from V and 1 base from J; junction bases left unmatched: 11. CDR3 region: CASSLRHSGTASGNTIYF. In DNA, the CDR3 is TGTGCCAGCAGTTTACGGCACTCAGGGACAGCTTCTGGAAACACCATATATTTT.

CDR3 DNA: TGTGCCAGCAGACGGGGACAGGCCCACGAGCAGTACTTC. Translation: CASRRGQAHEQYF. The gene calls are TRBV6-5 and TRBJ2-7; TRBD1 matches 8 bases. V shed 6 bases, J shed 5 bases, and the junction held 6 bases outside the gene matches. CDR1 and CDR2 from the germline V gene are MNHEY and SVGAGI. The CDR3 covers 13 residues.

The CDR3 here is CASSLRVFDTQYF. The DNA of the CDR3 is TGCGCCAGCAGCCTCAGGGTTTTCGATACGCAGTATTTT. The J gene is TRBJ2-3, the V gene TRBV5-1, with a possible D match to TRBD1 (5 bases). The CDR3 sequence is 13 residues long. V shed 4 bases and J shed 6 bases, with 12 bases lying between them. Looked up from germline, CDR1 is SGHRS and CDR2 is YFSETQ.

The sample holds one count of this clone. The chain has TRBV5-1 and TRBJ2-5; 7 nucleotides line up with TRBD1. The germline gives CDR1 SGHRS, CDR2 YFSETQ. V was clipped by 2 bases and J by 2 bases; unmatched bases: 6. The CDR3 has 15 residues. The CDR3 here is CASSLKGQRQETQYF. DNA of the CDR3: TGCGCCAGCAGCTTAAAGGGACAGCGACAAGAGACCCAGTACTTC.

The chain links TRBV13 to TRBJ2-7; D is undetermined. The germline V and J ends were trimmed by 1 base and 0 bases, with 7 bases remaining between them. The CDR3 runs to 14 residues. The germline V gene has CDR1 PRHDT and CDR2 FYEKMQ (reference sequence). The CDR3 here is CASSLDPDSYEQYF. The CDR3 DNA is TGTGCCAGCAGCTTAGACCCAGACTCCTACGAGCAGTACTTC.

V is TRBV5-4 and J is TRBJ2-7; the D is unclear. Germline-derived CDR1 and CDR2 are SGHNT and YYREEE (reference sequence). The CDR3 is made up of 13 amino acids. The V gene lost 2 bases and the J gene lost 2 bases, with 8 bases spanning the gap. CDR3 amino acids: CASSLDSAYEQYF. CDR3 nucleotide sequence: TGTGCCAGCAGCTTAGACTCTGCCTACGAGCAGTACTTC. The full variable domain, its missing parts supplied by reference TRBV5-4 and TRBJ2-7, is ETGVTQSPTHLIKTRGQQVTLRCSSQSGHNTVSWYQQALGQGPQFIFQYYREEENGRGNFPPRFSGLQFPNYSSELNVNALELDDSALYLCASSLDSAYEQYFGPGTRLTVT.

This rearrangement joins TRBV7-9 to TRBJ1-5; tentative D call: TRBD1 (5 bases). Trimming removed 4 bases at V and 3 bases at J, with 10 bases between. Germline CDR1 reads SEHNR; CDR2 reads FQNEAQ (reference sequence). The CDR3 extends over 14 amino acids. For the CDR3, the DNA is TGTGCCAGCAGCTCCCAGGGACTCAATCAGCCCCAGCATTTT. Its protein product is CASSSQGLNQPQHF.

A few counts support this clone. J is TRBJ1-2 and V is TRBV28, with D possibly TRBD1 on 6 matching bases. V was trimmed by 7 bases and J by 10 bases, leaving 16 bases between them. The V gene's germline CDR1 is MDHEN and CDR2 SYDVKM. The CDR3 length is 12 residues. In nucleotides, the CDR3 is TGTGCCAGCACCGGTGGACAGACCTCCTACACCTTC. Translated: CASTGGQTSYTF.

This chain joins TRBV18 and TRBJ2-5, with D unresolved. Germline CDR1 KGHSH, CDR2 LQKENI. Trimming took off 5 bases at V and 5 bases at J, with 12 bases between the two ends. CDR3 length: 13 amino acids. CDR3 protein: CASSSYTEETQYF. DNA of the CDR3: TGTGCCAGCTCATCATATACGGAGGAGACCCAGTACTTC.

The V and J genes are TRBV6-5 and TRBJ2-7, with 10 bases lining up with TRBD1. CDR1 is MNHEY and CDR2 is SVGAGI in the germline V gene. J gave up 3 bases and V 0 bases, and 5 bases lay outside the gene matches. The CDR3 length is 16 residues. CDR3 region: CASSYSKGQGIYEQYF. The CDR3, as DNA: TGTGCCAGCAGTTACTCTAAGGGACAGGGGATCTACGAGCAGTACTTC.

The sample holds one count of this clone. The rearrangement links TRBV11-2 to TRBJ2-7; weak D call: TRBD2 (6 bases). The V end was cut by 3 bases, the J end by 0 bases, with 21 bases between. Germline lookup yields CDR1 SGHAT and CDR2 FQNNGV. This CDR3 has 18 residues. CDR3 in amino acids: CASSLGGFREEYSYEQYF. CDR3 bases: TGTGCCAGCAGCTTGGGGGGTTTTAGGGAGGAGTACTCCTACGAGCAGTACTTC. The full variable domain, its missing parts supplied by reference TRBV11-2 and TRBJ2-7, is EAGVAQSPRYKIIEKRQSVAFWCNPISGHATLYWYQQILGQGPKLLIQFQNNGVVDDSQLPKDRFSAERLKGVDSTLKIQPAKLEDSAVYLCASSLGGFREEYSYEQYFGPGTRLTVT.

This chain links TRBV3-1 (or the pseudogene TRBV3-2) with TRBJ2-7, with 7 bases identical to TRBD1. V shed 2 bases, J shed 0 bases, and the junction held 4 bases outside the gene matches. Germline V gene lookup returns CDR1 LGHDT and CDR2 YNNKEL (reference sequence). The CDR3 contains 15 residues. CDR3 coding DNA: TGTGCCAGCAGCCAAAGGGGACAGCTCTCCTACGAGCAGTACTTC. Encoded protein: CASSQRGQLSYEQYF.

The V and J genes are TRBV20-1 and TRBJ1-4; D unresolved. V dropped 5 bases and J dropped 4 bases, with 14 bases sitting between them. CDR1 and CDR2 from the germline V gene are DFQATT and SNEGSKA (reference sequence). This CDR3 region has 14 residues. CDR3 in amino acids: CSARVREINEKLFF. CDR3 sequence (DNA): TGCAGTGCTCGTGTGAGGGAAATTAATGAAAAACTGTTTTTT.

The chain couples TRBV7-8 to TRBJ1-3, with D tentatively TRBD1 (6 bases). There are 17 residues in the CDR3. Trimming stripped 3 bases from V and 4 bases from J, with 19 bases between. Germline loops: CDR1 SGHVS, CDR2 FQNEAQ. In nucleotides, the CDR3 is TGTGCCAGCAGCTTCCAAACAACAGGGTTGGGCGGAAACACCATATATTTT. It translates to CASSFQTTGLGGNTIYF. Based on the CDR3 plus reference TRBV7-8 and TRBJ1-3, the full variable domain is GAGVSQSPRYKVAKRGQDVALRCDPISGHVSLFWYQQALGQGPEFLTYFQNEAQLDKSGLPSDRFFAERPEGSVSTLKIQRTQQEDSAVYLCASSFQTTGLGGNTIYFGEGSWLTVV.

The rearrangement links TRBV23-1 to TRBJ2-7; 7 positions match TRBD1. TRBV23-1 is identified as an open reading frame with a role that is uncertain. The CDR3 totals 16 residues. The junction had 7 bases not matched to a gene; V was cut back by 2 bases and J by 0 bases. The chain's CDR3 is CASSQRTGDSSYEQYF. The CDR3 nucleotides read TGCGCCAGCAGTCAAAGAACAGGGGACAGCTCCTACGAGCAGTACTTC.

V usage is TRBV19 and J usage is TRBJ2-1; 10 nucleotides agree with TRBD2. Per the germline V gene, CDR1 is LNHDA and CDR2 is SQIVND (reference sequence). V shed 2 bases, J shed 6 bases, and the junction held 4 bases outside the gene matches. CDR3 length: 15 amino acids. The CDR3 protein is CASSISGLAPNEQFF. The CDR3 DNA reads TGTGCCAGTAGTATATCGGGACTAGCGCCCAATGAGCAGTTCTTC.

CDR3 sequence (DNA): TGCGCCAGCAGCTTGGACACAGGGGACACCGGGGAGCTGTTTTTT. Protein sequence: CASSLDTGDTGELFF. The chain joins TRBV5-1 to TRBJ2-2; 7 nucleotides line up with TRBD1. The CDR3 covers 15 residues. The germline V gene has CDR1 SGHRS and CDR2 YFSETQ. The V gene end was trimmed by 0 bases and the J gene end by 3 bases; junction bases not matched to a gene: 2. Variable domain in full (rest from reference TRBV5-1 and TRBJ2-2): KAGVTQTPRYLIKTRGQQVTLSCSPISGHRSVSWYQQTPGQGLQFLFEYFSETQRNKGNFPGRFSGRQFSNSRSEMNVSTLELGDSALYLCASSLDTGDTGELFFGEGSRLTVL.

The chain recombines TRBV18 with TRBJ1-4; unclear D gene. Trimming pared 1 base from V and 4 bases from J, leaving 10 bases between. Germline CDR1 KGHSH, CDR2 LQKENI. There are 15 residues in the CDR3. CDR3 loop: CASSPLAGYNEKLFF. CDR3 nucleotide sequence: TGTGCCAGCTCACCACTGGCAGGTTATAATGAAAAACTGTTTTTT.

For this clone: Other nucleotide sequences from this sample produce the same CDR3. The chain joins TRBV28 to TRBJ2-1, with D possibly TRBD2 on 6 matching bases. The V end lost 3 bases, the J end lost 7 bases, and 13 bases lay between the germline ends. The length of the CDR3 is 14 residues. CDR1 is MDHEN, CDR2 SYDVKM, per germline. The CDR3 DNA is TGTGCCAGCAGTTTCGGAGGGAGCAGGAATGAGCAGTTCTTC. Amino acid sequence: CASSFGGSRNEQFF.

The chain carries TRBV28 and TRBJ1-4; 8 nucleotides line up with TRBD1. This CDR3 has 14 amino acids. Germline V CDR1 and CDR2: MDHEN, SYDVKM. The ends lost 6 bases at V and 2 bases at J; junction bases unmatched: 2. The chain's CDR3 is CASSNRGTNEKLFF. The CDR3 DNA sequence: TGTGCCAGCAGCAACAGGGGGACTAATGAAAAACTGTTTTTT.

This clone was seen only once. The chain recombines TRBV6-5 with TRBJ1-3; D is undetermined. The CDR3 runs 12 residues. V lost 7 bases and J lost 4, with 8 bases in between. The germline V gene has CDR1 MNHEY and CDR2 SVGAGI. The CDR3 reads CASTSPGNTIYF. CDR3 bases: TGTGCCAGCACTTCCCCCGGAAACACCATATATTTT.

This clone has just one count. The rearrangement links TRBV24-1 to TRBJ1-1; tentatively, D is TRBD1 (5 bases). The V end was cut by 7 bases, the J end by 4 bases, with 15 bases between. The CDR3 spans 14 residues. Germline loops: CDR1 KGHDR, CDR2 SFDVKD. CDR3 region: CATSGASGGTEAFF. The CDR3 DNA follows: TGTGCCACCAGCGGCGCTTCGGGGGGCACTGAAGCTTTCTTT.